This entry describes one TCR beta chain. The sample is drawn from a study of blood T cell repertoires in COVID-19. The CDR3 length is 14 residues. V was cut by 3 bases and J by 2 bases, with 10 bases left in between. Germline assignment: CDR1 MNHEY and CDR2 SVGAGI. Profiled with immunoSEQ multiplex PCR; TCRdb holds only in-frame clones, not every one. Of 150,000 to 200,000 clones in the sample, roughly 84% were seen once. The sequence was obtained from a woman aged 25 to 45 who had been exposed to COVID-19. The chain combines TRBV6-5 with TRBJ2-5; tentative D call: TRBD2 (6 bases). The specimen sequenced was PBMCs or T cells enriched from blood (not recorded which). As DNA, the CDR3 is TGTGCCAGCAGTTATAGCGGACCACAAGAGACCCAGTACTTC. Its translation: CASSYSGPQETQYF.